Presented here are 24 T cell receptor beta chains from one specimen sequenced in a study of CD8+ T cells in alopecia areata. Sequencing relied on a cDNA template that was reverse transcribed from extracted RNA. Here immunoSEQ multiplex PCR was the method, and the copy in TCRdb shows in-frame clones only, minus some. The table records around 150,000 clones, less than 70% of them present only once. As to treatment: oral pan-JAK inhibitor, 5-10 mg twice daily. The sample was CD4+ T cells sorted from blood, taken at week 24, from a patient treated with tofacitinib. The receptors were gathered from a human donor with alopecia areata.

The chain recombines TRBV7-9 with TRBJ2-3, with TRBD2 identical over 7 bases. Germline assignment: CDR1 SEHNR and CDR2 FQNEAQ (reference sequence). With 4 bases clipped from V and 6 bases from J, the junction kept 13 bases outside the gene matches. This CDR3 has 16 amino acids. The DNA for the CDR3 is TGTGCCAGCAGCTCTTCGGCGGGGGAAGGAGGGGATACGCAGTATTTT. It encodes CASSSSAGEGGDTQYF.

The V gene is TRBV7-2, the J gene TRBJ1-1; D not certain. The CDR3 has 13 residues. The V gene lost 1 base and the J gene lost 1 base, with 4 bases spanning the gap. Germline CDR1 is SGHTA and CDR2 is FQGNSA. This CDR3 reads CASSLVWNTEAFF. The DNA of the CDR3 is TGTGCCAGCAGCTTAGTCTGGAACACTGAAGCTTTCTTT.

J is TRBJ1-1 and V is TRBV5-6; the D is unclear. Germline loops: CDR1 SGHDT, CDR2 YYEEEE. V shed 1 base and J shed 6 bases, with 4 bases lying between them. CDR3 length: 11 residues. This chain's CDR3 is CASSLWAEAFF. The CDR3 DNA is TGTGCCAGCAGCTTGTGGGCTGAAGCTTTCTTT.

The rearrangement uses TRBV14 and TRBJ2-2; tentatively, D is TRBD2 (6 bases). The CDR3 is 13 residues long. Germline V gene data show CDR1 as SGHDN and CDR2 as FVKESK. Trimming stripped 4 bases from V and 6 bases from J, with 9 bases between. The CDR3 sequence: CASSRGGAGELFF. CDR3 in DNA: TGTGCCAGCAGCCGCGGAGGGGCCGGGGAGCTGTTTTTT.

The chain has TRBV6-5 and TRBJ1-5; D unclear. V shed 0 bases and J shed 1 base, with 7 bases lying between them. CDR1 is MNHEY and CDR2 is SVGAGI in the germline V gene. There are 15 residues in the CDR3. The CDR3 is CASSYSGRSNQPQHF. The CDR3 coding sequence is TGTGCCAGCAGTTACTCAGGACGGAGCAATCAGCCCCAGCATTTT.

The rearrangement uses TRBV29-1 and TRBJ1-1; D uncertain. Per germline, CDR1 SQVTM and CDR2 ANQGSEA. The CDR3 loop spans 13 amino acids. V lost 8 bases, J lost 4 bases, and 17 bases lay in between. The CDR3 region is CSPPGGVLTEAFF. The CDR3 DNA reads TGCAGCCCCCCGGGTGGGGTGCTCACTGAAGCTTTCTTT.

In its sample, this clone was seen many times. The chain joins TRBV2 to TRBJ2-5; a weak D match, TRBD2 (6 bases). Germline CDR1 is SNHLY and CDR2 is FYNNEI. The CDR3 contains 12 residues. The germline V and J ends were trimmed by 5 bases and 4 bases, with 8 bases remaining between them. The CDR3 DNA sequence: TGTGCCAGCAGTCGGGACTCAGAGACCCAGTACTTC. Translating it yields CASSRDSETQYF.

The chain employs TRBV29-1 and TRBJ2-3; D might be TRBD1 or TRBD2, each matching 5 bases. Trimming pared 0 bases from V and 0 bases from J, leaving 13 bases between. CDR1 is SQVTM and CDR2 is ANQGSEA in the germline V gene. The CDR3 length is 16 residues. CDR3 region: CSVEESGTLSTDTQYF. CDR3 in DNA: TGCAGCGTTGAAGAATCCGGGACCCTCAGCACAGATACGCAGTATTTT.

The chain joins TRBV29-1 to TRBJ1-1; 10 bases agree with TRBD1. V gave up 8 bases and J gave up 0 bases; unmatched junction bases: 12. The CDR3 is 16 amino acids. Germline assignment: CDR1 SQVTM and CDR2 ANQGSEA. CDR3 nucleotide sequence: TGCAGCACCTTCGGCCCCGGGACAGGGGTGAACACTGAAGCTTTCTTT. Translating it yields CSTFGPGTGVNTEAFF.

The V call is TRBV5-1, the J call TRBJ2-2; D might be TRBD1 (5 bases). This CDR3 has 19 amino acids. Trimming left V 2 bases short and J 1 base short, with 21 bases between. Germline values: CDR1 SGHRS, CDR2 YFSETQ. This chain's CDR3 is CASSFRAPTSQGNTGELFF. CDR3 in DNA: TGCGCCAGCAGCTTCCGGGCACCGACCTCCCAGGGGAACACCGGGGAGCTGTTTTTT.

This clone turned up a few times. The rearrangement links TRBV5-1 to TRBJ1-2, with 8 bases that match TRBD1. With V trimmed by 3 bases and J by 7 bases, 11 bases remained unmatched. CDR3 length: 15 amino acids. Germline V gene data show CDR1 as SGHRS and CDR2 as YFSETQ. The CDR3 region is CASSYTEGQGGGYTF. CDR3 DNA sequence: TGCGCCAGCAGCTATACTGAAGGACAGGGCGGTGGCTACACCTTC.

The chain recombines TRBV29-1 with TRBJ2-2; D is perhaps TRBD1 (6 bases). CDR1 and CDR2 (germline): SQVTM, ANQGSEA. This CDR3 contains 13 residues. V lost 7 bases to trimming and J lost 5 bases, with 14 bases between them. CDR3 sequence (DNA): TGCAGCGCCGCCGGGACACCAACCGGGGAGCTGTTTTTT. Translation: CSAAGTPTGELFF.

This clone came up a few times. The J gene is TRBJ2-5, the V gene TRBV30, with D possibly called TRBD1 or TRBD2 (5 bases each). CDR1 and CDR2 (germline): GTSNPN, SVGIG (reference sequence). Trimming stripped 1 base from V and 4 bases from J, with 19 bases between. CDR3 size: 16 residues. The CDR3 spells CAWSAMMGDGGETQYF. CDR3 coding DNA: TGTGCCTGGAGTGCAATGATGGGGGATGGAGGAGAGACCCAGTACTTC. The complete variable domain, with remaining parts taken from reference TRBV30 and TRBJ2-5, reads SQTIHQWPATLVQPVGSPLSLECTVEGTSNPNLYWYRQAAGRGLQLLFYSVGIGQISSEVPQNLSASRPQDRQFILSSKKLLLSDSGFYLCAWSAMMGDGGETQYFGPGTRLLVL.

V gene TRBV29-1 combines with J gene TRBJ1-1; D is possibly TRBD1 (5 bases). This CDR3 spans 14 amino acids. Trimming removed 3 bases from V and 4 bases from J, with 15 bases in between. Germline V gives CDR1 SQVTM, CDR2 ANQGSEA. The CDR3 DNA follows: TGCAGCGTTGATGTCACCTCGGGGGGCACTGAAGCTTTCTTT. Translation gives CSVDVTSGGTEAFF.

The rearrangement joins TRBV5-1 to TRBJ2-2, with TRBD2 as a possible D gene (6 bases). Germline V gives CDR1 SGHRS, CDR2 YFSETQ. V shed 7 bases and J shed 4 bases, with 17 bases lying between them. The CDR3 has 15 amino acids. CDR3 in amino acids: CASGRRDSSTGELFF. The CDR3 nucleotides are TGCGCCAGCGGGCGCCGGGACTCGAGCACCGGGGAGCTGTTTTTT.

This clone came up a few times. This chain connects TRBV6-5 to TRBJ1-6; D not resolved. This CDR3 has 14 amino acids. Trimming cost V 2 bases and J 10 bases, with 12 bases left between them. Germline CDR1 is MNHEY and CDR2 is SVGAGI. CDR3 protein: CASSYKGVGSPLHF. The CDR3 region has the DNA TGTGCCAGCAGTTACAAGGGTGTAGGATCACCCCTCCACTTT.

This clone has a handful of counts. The chain links TRBV15 to TRBJ1-1, with D tentatively TRBD1 (5 bases). In germline, CDR1 is LNHNV, CDR2 YYDKDF (reference sequence). The ends were cut back, 1 base at V and 0 bases at J, with 9 bases in the middle. CDR3 length equals 15 residues. The CDR3 DNA sequence: TGTGCCACCAGCAGAGTGGCAGGGATGAACACTGAAGCTTTCTTT. Translated: CATSRVAGMNTEAFF.

The chain recombines TRBV6-5 with TRBJ1-5; D possibly corresponds to TRBD1 (5 bases). CDR3 length: 13 amino acids. The V end lost 6 bases, the J end lost 7 bases, and 13 bases lay between the germline ends. The germline CDR1 and CDR2 sequences are MNHEY and SVGAGI. The CDR3 protein is CASREGLEQPQHF. The DNA of the CDR3 is TGTGCCAGCAGAGAGGGGCTTGAACAGCCCCAGCATTTT.

This clone was counted only a few times. The DNA of the CDR3 is TGTGCCATCAGTACTGGAGCGACAGCAACTATCACAGATACGCAGTATTTT. Translation gives CAISTGATATITDTQYF. V is TRBV10-3 and J is TRBJ2-3; perhaps TRBD1 as D (5 bases). V was shortened by 5 bases and J by 2 bases, with 20 bases between the two germline ends. Germline CDR1 and CDR2: ENHRY and SYGVKD. The CDR3 loop spans 17 amino acids.

The chain links TRBV30 to TRBJ1-1; D is possibly TRBD1 (5 bases). From germline, CDR1 is GTSNPN and CDR2 SVGIG (reference sequence). This CDR3 is 14 amino acids long. V lost 2 bases to trimming and J lost 1 base, with 11 bases between them. CDR3 sequence: CAWSLGHSNTEAFF. The CDR3 DNA is TGTGCCTGGAGTTTGGGGCACTCGAACACTGAAGCTTTCTTT.

About this clone: The same CDR3 also results from other DNA sequences found in this sample. The V call is TRBV5-1, the J call TRBJ1-4, with D possibly being TRBD1 (5 bases). The CDR3 covers 14 residues. The V gene lost 2 bases and the J gene lost 7 bases, with 12 bases spanning the gap. Germline V gene lookup returns CDR1 SGHRS and CDR2 YFSETQ. Written as DNA, the CDR3 is TGCGCCAGCAGCTTCGGGCAGGGCGCTGAAAAACTGTTTTTT. This translates into CASSFGQGAEKLFF.

The chain employs TRBV18 and TRBJ2-6; tentative D call: TRBD2 (5 bases). V lost 1 base to trimming and J lost 4 bases, with 11 bases between them. The CDR3 has 16 amino acids. CDR1 is KGHSH, CDR2 LQKENI, per germline. The DNA for the CDR3 is TGTGCCAGCTCACCACTTTCCGGGGTCGGGGCCAACGTCCTGACTTTC. Translation: CASSPLSGVGANVLTF.

The sample holds a few counts of this clone. V usage is TRBV7-7 and J usage is TRBJ2-2, with 10 positions matching TRBD1. This CDR3 spans 15 amino acids. Germline values: CDR1 SSHAT, CDR2 FNYEAQ (reference sequence). V trimming: 5 bases; J trimming: 6 bases; junction bases outside the gene matches: 6. The CDR3 region has the DNA TGTGCCAGCAGCCCCTGGGACAGGGGAGCCGGGGAGCTGTTTTTT. It is translated as CASSPWDRGAGELFF.

J is TRBJ2-4 and V is TRBV5-4; no clear D. Germline CDR1 is SGHNT and CDR2 is YYREEE (reference sequence). The CDR3 length is 14 residues. Between the trimmed V and J ends, which lost 6 bases and 0 bases, there was a span of 10 bases. The CDR3 coding sequence is TGTGCCAGCACCTCGAACGGAGCCAAAAACATTCAGTACTTC. Translated, it gives CASTSNGAKNIQYF.